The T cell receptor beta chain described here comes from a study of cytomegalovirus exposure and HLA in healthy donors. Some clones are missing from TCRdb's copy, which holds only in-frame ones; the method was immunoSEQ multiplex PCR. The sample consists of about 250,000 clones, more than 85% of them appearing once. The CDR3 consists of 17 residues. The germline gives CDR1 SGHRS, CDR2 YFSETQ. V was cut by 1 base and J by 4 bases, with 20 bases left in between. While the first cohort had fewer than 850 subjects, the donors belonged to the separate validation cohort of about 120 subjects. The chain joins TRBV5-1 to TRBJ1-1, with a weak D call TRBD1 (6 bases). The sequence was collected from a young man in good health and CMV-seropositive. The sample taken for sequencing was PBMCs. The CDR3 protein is CASSLSGGLVLGTEAFF. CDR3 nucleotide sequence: TGCGCCAGCAGCTTGTCCGGGGGGCTGGTCTTGGGCACTGAAGCTTTCTTT.